Reported below is one TCR beta chain. Sequenced by immunoSEQ multiplex PCR; TCRdb stores in-frame clones only, minus some. The sample yields roughly 28,000 clones, around four fifths seen once. The data are from a study of blood T cell repertoires in COVID-19. CDR3 size: 13 residues. The V end lost 2 bases, the J end lost 6 bases, and 10 bases lay between the germline ends. Per the germline V gene, CDR1 is SGHVS and CDR2 is FQNEAQ. The chain is built from TRBV7-8 and TRBJ1-2, with D perhaps matching TRBD1 (6 bases). This receptor was identified in a woman aged 70-85 years with active or convalescent COVID-19. Sequenced input: peripheral blood. This CDR3 reads CASSLFSGDGYTF. CDR3 nucleotides: TGTGCCAGCAGCTTATTTTCAGGGGATGGCTACACCTTC.